This paragraph covers one T cell receptor (beta chain) sequence. This sample is part of a study of cytomegalovirus exposure and HLA in healthy donors. PCR amplification relied on 60 Vbeta primers (plus 13 Jbeta primers). Measured with immunoSEQ multiplex PCR; TCRdb has only the in-frame clones, and not every one. The sample shows about 99,000 clones, approximately 80% of them seen only once. With V trimmed by 4 bases and J by 7 bases, 8 bases remained unmatched. Germline loops: CDR1 MNHNS, CDR2 SASEGT. There are 15 residues in the CDR3. The receptor's source is a woman aged 18 to 35 in good health and CMV-seropositive. Material for sequencing was PBMCs. This chain uses TRBV6-1 with TRBJ2-1; 9 bases are shared with TRBD2. The CDR3 protein is CASSANSGRVNEQFF. CDR3 DNA: TGTGCCAGCAGTGCCAATAGCGGGAGAGTTAATGAGCAGTTCTTC.